Described below is a single T cell receptor beta chain sequence and its context. The antigen remains undetermined. The data originate from a study of T cells in localized non-small cell lung cancer. Overall study findings and caveats: Multi-region tumor sequencing was not done, so intratumor heterogeneity could not be excluded. Within adjacent lung there appeared a median about 54 of the top 100 tumor clones. An association was observed between higher blood T cell density and longer overall survival.

Here immunoSEQ multiplex PCR was the method, and the copy in TCRdb shows in-frame clones only, minus some. The sample has tens of thousands of clones; roughly nine tenths are singletons. Germline assignment: CDR1 SQVTM and CDR2 ANQGSEA. The CDR3 is made up of 13 amino acids. V was shortened by 7 bases and J by 2 bases, with 15 bases between the two germline ends. This chain connects TRBV29-1 to TRBJ2-7, with D possibly TRBD2 on 5 matching bases. The source material was peripheral blood, sampled before any cancer treatment. This clonotype was sampled from a man aged 40 to 75 with stage I lung adenocarcinoma. This CDR3 is CSAVGLSTYEQYF. In nucleotides, the CDR3 is TGCAGCGCCGTCGGACTTTCAACCTACGAGCAGTACTTC.